The clone carrying this T cell receptor beta chain was seen many times. Its antigen is not known. RNA transcripts served as the template for amplifying TCR beta CDR3 regions. With the HTBI primer set, the TCR CDR3 went through a first round of RT-PCR. TCRdb itself ran the multiplex PCR reads through MiXCR, one entry per CDR3 protein. This table holds 690,000 or so distinct CDR3 sequences, over 15% found once. This sample is part of a study of T cells in Graves' hyperthyroidism and ophthalmopathy. Study details: Pretreatment peripheral blood was obtained at initial diagnosis.

The CDR3 sequence is 14 residues long. From germline, CDR1 is MNHNS and CDR2 SASEGT. The germline V and J ends were trimmed by 10 bases and 3 bases, with 18 bases remaining between them. Notes on the study in general: It was a median around 6 months before onset that the model predicted ophthalmopathy. A model of 13 V-J pairs discriminated ophthalmopathy from stable hyperthyroidism. Most thyroid clonotypes expanded above 0.001 appeared in blood too.

Sequences were obtained from blood. This TCR was sampled from a woman aged 50 to 65 with Graves' hyperthyroidism that later progressed to Graves' ophthalmopathy. The V call is TRBV6-1, the J call TRBJ2-5, with D perhaps given as TRBD1 or TRBD2 (5 bases each). CDR3 bases: TGTGCCACCCGGACGTCTGGGGGAAAAGAGACCCAGTACTTC. Its translation: CATRTSGGKETQYF.